A selection of T cell receptor beta chains follows, all from one sample in a study of cytomegalovirus exposure and HLA in healthy donors. Assay used: immunoSEQ multiplex PCR; TCRdb lists only in-frame clones, some missing. The table has 150,000 or so clones, more than 60% seen once. The sample consisted of PBMCs. The receptors were gathered from a man between 35 and 55 years old in good health and CMV-seronegative. Each CDR3 is given with its conserved first and last residue. The D gene is left open where the match is weak. Rows give clone size only sometimes, using once, few, many, or a class for an expanded clone.

TRBD1,TRBJ1-5,NA,TRBV28,TGTGCCAGCAGTCCCTTCCATGGACAGGGGGCTAATCAGCCCCAGCATTTT,CASSPFHGQGANQPQHF
NA,TRBJ1-5,NA,TRBV30,TGTGCCTGGAGTTTCGACAGGTTCCCTAGCAATCAGCCCCAGCATTTT,CAWSFDRFPSNQPQHF
TRBD1,TRBJ2-3,NA,TRBV4-3,TGCGCCAGCAGCCGAGCCCACTCTGGACAGGTGTTTACTCCGCAGTATTTT,CASSRAHSGQVFTPQYF
TRBD1,TRBJ1-2,NA,TRBV6-5,TGTGCCAGCAGTTACCTCGACAGGGGGCGGGATGGCTACACCTTC,CASSYLDRGRDGYTF
TRBD1,TRBJ1-6,NA,TRBV10-3,TGTGCCATCAGTGTAGACAGGGGCAATTCACCCCTCCACTTT,CAISVDRGNSPLHF
NA,TRBJ1-3,few,TRBV2,TGTGCGATGATTAAGGCGGAGACTGGAAACACCATATATTTT,CAMIKAETGNTIYF
TRBD1,TRBJ2-2,NA,TRBV5-1,TGCGCCAGCAGCTTCCACCGACAGGGATCCGGGGAGCTGTTTTTT,CASSFHRQGSGELFF
TRBD1,TRBJ1-1,few,TRBV5-1,TGCGCCAGCAGCTTACAGGGGGACACTGAAGCTTTCTTT,CASSLQGDTEAFF
NA,TRBJ1-3,NA,TRBV10-3,TGTGCCATCAGTGAGGCAGGCGATCGCTCTGGAAACACCATATATTTT,CAISEAGDRSGNTIYF
NA,TRBJ2-1,NA,TRBV4-1,TGCGCCAGCAGCCAAGACGGAGTAGCGGTATACAATGAGCAGTTCTTC,CASSQDGVAVYNEQFF
NA,TRBJ2-1,NA,TRBV11-3,TGTGCCAGCAGCTCAAGACAGAGCTCCTACAATGAGCAGTTCTTC,CASSSRQSSYNEQFF
TRBD1,TRBJ2-5,NA,TRBV5-1,TGCGCCAGCAGCTTGAATCAAGCCAGGGGGCGAGAGACCCAGTACTTC,CASSLNQARGRETQYF
TRBD1,TRBJ2-7,NA,TRBV5-6,TGTGCCAGCAGCTTGAGGGGACAGGGAGTCTACGAGCAGTACTTC,CASSLRGQGVYEQYF
NA,TRBJ1-1,NA,TRBV7-9,TGTGCCAGCAGCTTAGCGGGGGGGGAACTCACTGAAGCTTTCTTT,CASSLAGGELTEAFF
NA,TRBJ2-7,NA,TRBV6-5,TGTGCCAGCAGTTCACTGGGCTCCAAGCCGGCCTACGAGCAGTACTTC,CASSSLGSKPAYEQYF
NA,TRBJ1-5,NA,TRBV10-2,TGCGCCAGCAGTGGGCAGGGTAGCAATCAGCCCCAGCATTTT,CASSGQGSNQPQHF
NA,TRBJ1-2,NA,TRBV13,TGTGCCAGCAGCTCCTTCCATGGCTACACCTTC,CASSSFHGYTF
NA,TRBJ1-3,NA,TRBV5-6,TGTGCCAGCAGCTTGGCCAATTCGGGCAGGGCAATCGCAAACACCATATATTTT,CASSLANSGRAIANTIYF
TRBD1,TRBJ1-4,NA,TRBV2,TGTGCCAGCATAGGGGACAGGGTCTCCGAAAAACTGTTTTTT,CASIGDRVSEKLFF